The 27 T cell receptor beta chains listed next were all sequenced from one sample in a study of T cell responses to AZD1222 COVID-19 vaccine. Generated by immunoSEQ multiplex PCR, the TCRdb table keeps only in-frame clones and is missing some. The sample yields about 140,000 clones, about 92% seen once. Sequenced material: peripheral blood, taken on day 0 of AZD1222 vaccination. The receptors here all came from an adult in good health.

The V call is TRBV7-6, the J call TRBJ1-5; D is ambiguous. The CDR3 runs to 15 residues. From germline, CDR1 is SGHVS and CDR2 FNYEAQ. Trimming took off 4 bases at V and 1 base at J, with 11 bases between the two ends. The CDR3 here is CASSSSGSSNQPQHF. The CDR3 DNA follows: TGTGCCAGCAGCTCGTCCGGGTCCAGCAATCAGCCCCAGCATTTT.

This clone appeared once. The chain uses TRBV19 and TRBJ1-1, with unresolved D. The V end lost 1 base, the J end lost 1 base, and 10 bases lay between the germline ends. The CDR3 consists of 15 residues. Germline CDR1 and CDR2: LNHDA and SQIVND (reference sequence). The CDR3 protein is CASSIGSGKNTEAFF. The CDR3, as DNA: TGTGCCAGTAGTATAGGTTCGGGGAAGAACACTGAAGCTTTCTTT.

In its sample, this clone was seen once. This CDR3 is CASSLPRWDRGQETQYF. The CDR3 region has the DNA TGTGCCAGCAGCTTACCAAGGTGGGACAGGGGGCAAGAGACCCAGTACTTC. The chain combines TRBV7-8 with TRBJ2-5; TRBD1 agrees at 11 bases. The J segment lost 2 bases and the V segment lost 2 bases, leaving 7 bases of the junction unmatched. This CDR3 comprises 17 residues. Per germline, CDR1 SGHVS and CDR2 FQNEAQ.

The chain employs TRBV12-3 or TRBV12-4 and TRBJ1-2; no clear D gene. There are 12 residues in the CDR3. V lost 1 base, J lost 8 bases, and 8 bases lay in between. The CDR3 region is CASSLEGSGYTF. CDR3 bases: TGTGCCAGCAGTTTAGAAGGGAGCGGCTACACCTTC.

The rearrangement uses TRBV29-1 and TRBJ1-2, with 7 positions matching TRBD1. The germline gives CDR1 SQVTM, CDR2 ANQGSEA. CDR3 length: 16 residues. The J segment lost 1 base and the V segment lost 6 bases, leaving 14 bases of the junction unmatched. CDR3 in amino acids: CSVLQGRGPLNYGYTF. The CDR3, as DNA: TGCAGCGTCCTACAGGGGCGAGGACCCCTTAACTATGGCTACACCTTC.

J is TRBJ1-1 and V is TRBV7-9; weak D call: TRBD1 (5 bases). The V gene lost 1 base and the J gene lost 9 bases, with 9 bases spanning the gap. The CDR3 totals 12 residues. The germline CDR1 and CDR2 sequences are SEHNR and FQNEAQ (reference sequence). CDR3 DNA sequence: TGTGCCAGCAGCTTAGTTCCGGGACAAGCTTTCTTT. Translation gives CASSLVPGQAFF.

The chain employs TRBV15 and TRBJ2-3; TRBD2 matches at 8 bases. This CDR3 spans 15 amino acids. CDR1 LNHNV and CDR2 YYDKDF come from the germline V gene (reference sequence). Trimming removed 5 bases from V and 6 bases from J; junction bases left unmatched: 10. The CDR3 spells CATSRQRESSDTQYF. The CDR3 DNA is TGTGCCACCAGCCGACAGCGGGAGAGTTCGGATACGCAGTATTTT.

This sequence joins TRBV3-1 (or the pseudogene TRBV3-2) and TRBJ1-2; maybe TRBD1 (5 bases). The CDR3 has 14 residues. Germline loops: CDR1 LGHDT, CDR2 YNNKEL (reference sequence). The germline V and J ends were trimmed by 1 base and 8 bases, with 14 bases remaining between them. CDR3 protein: CASSQALGPGGYTF. The CDR3 DNA is TGTGCCAGCAGCCAAGCCCTTGGCCCAGGGGGCTACACCTTC.

V and J are TRBV19 and TRBJ2-7, with D tentatively TRBD1 or TRBD2 (6 bases each). Germline values: CDR1 LNHDA, CDR2 SQIVND (reference sequence). The germline V and J ends were trimmed by 6 bases and 0 bases, with 12 bases remaining between them. CDR3 length: 14 residues. DNA for the CDR3: TGTGCCAGTAGCTCGCGGGACACCTCCTACGAGCAGTACTTC. Its translation is CASSSRDTSYEQYF. Using reference TRBV19 and TRBJ2-7 for the parts outside the CDR3, the full variable domain is DGGITQSPKYLFRKEGQNVTLSCEQNLNHDAMYWYRQDPGQGLRLIYYSQIVNDFQKGDIAEGYSVSREKKESFPLTVTSAQKNPTAFYLCASSSRDTSYEQYFGPGTRLTVT.

The chain has TRBV7-3 and TRBJ2-3; the D is unclear. CDR1 and CDR2 (germline): SGHTA, FQGTGA. The CDR3 covers 13 residues. Between the trimmed V and J ends, which lost 3 bases and 3 bases, there was a span of 7 bases. The CDR3 coding sequence is TGTGCCAGCAGCTTCGAACGGACAGATACGCAGTATTTT. Translating it yields CASSFERTDTQYF.

This rearrangement joins TRBV10-3 to TRBJ2-3; no reliable D call. Germline CDR1 ENHRY, CDR2 SYGVKD. Trimming stripped 8 bases from V and 0 bases from J, with 6 bases between. CDR3 size: 12 residues. The CDR3 here is CAIGGSTDTQYF. Here the CDR3 DNA reads TGTGCCATCGGCGGTAGCACAGATACGCAGTATTTT.

CDR3 residues: CATSRDLGMPRVIGTEAFF. In nucleotides, the CDR3 is TGTGCCACCAGCAGAGACCTCGGAATGCCGAGAGTTATAGGGACTGAAGCTTTCTTT. The chain joins TRBV15 to TRBJ1-1, with unresolved D. Germline CDR1 LNHNV, CDR2 YYDKDF (reference sequence). The V and J ends lost 0 bases and 5 bases respectively, with 25 bases between them. The CDR3 has 19 amino acids.

V gene TRBV4-3 combines with J gene TRBJ1-4, with D possibly TRBD1 on 6 matching bases. V dropped 0 bases and J dropped 6 bases, with 11 bases sitting between them. The CDR3 contains 15 residues. Germline V gene data show CDR1 as LGHNA and CDR2 as YSLEER. The CDR3 region is CASSQDLGADEKLFF. The CDR3 DNA reads as TGCGCCAGCAGCCAAGATTTGGGGGCTGATGAAAAACTGTTTTTT.

This chain uses TRBV5-5 with TRBJ1-3; D call uncertain. V gave up 6 bases and J gave up 6 bases, with 7 bases separating them. Germline V lookup: CDR1 SGHKS, CDR2 YYEKEE (reference sequence). This CDR3 spans 11 amino acids. For the CDR3, the DNA is TGTGCCAGCACCCGTTTAAACACCATATATTTT. Amino acids: CASTRLNTIYF.

The V call is TRBV4-3, the J call TRBJ1-2; 11 positions agree with TRBD1. The CDR3 has 18 residues. Germline CDR1 LGHNA, CDR2 YSLEER. Trimming removed 3 bases from V and 1 base from J; junction bases left unmatched: 10. CDR3 nucleotides: TGCGCCAGCAGCCACCGGGCCGGGACAGGGGGATTTAACTATGGCTACACCTTC. The encoded protein is CASSHRAGTGGFNYGYTF.

The V and J genes are TRBV7-2 and TRBJ1-2; D is undetermined. This CDR3 is built from 14 residues. V lost 3 bases to trimming and J lost 5 bases, with 13 bases between them. In germline, CDR1 is SGHTA, CDR2 FQGNSA. As DNA, the CDR3 is TGTGCCAGCAGCTTGGTTTCCGCGATTTATGGCTACACCTTC. Protein sequence: CASSLVSAIYGYTF.

This rearrangement joins TRBV19 to TRBJ1-5, with 9 bases matching TRBD1. The CDR3 is 17 residues long. V gave up 5 bases and J gave up 0 bases; unmatched junction bases: 8. CDR1 is LNHDA and CDR2 is SQIVND in the germline V gene (reference sequence). The CDR3 DNA follows: TGTGCCAGTAGTCCCGGGACAGGGAGTTATAGCAATCAGCCCCAGCATTTT. It encodes CASSPGTGSYSNQPQHF.

The chain has TRBV30 and TRBJ2-3; 9 bases match TRBD2. This CDR3 has 14 residues. V lost 1 base, J lost 6 bases, and 5 bases stayed unmatched. Germline-derived CDR1 and CDR2 are GTSNPN and SVGIG (reference sequence). The DNA of the CDR3 is TGTGCCTGGAGTGCGATAGCGGGAGCGGATACGCAGTATTTT. This sequence encodes CAWSAIAGADTQYF.

The chain recombines TRBV28 with TRBJ1-1; a weak D match, TRBD1 (6 bases). V was trimmed by 3 bases and J by 0 bases, leaving 8 bases between them. The CDR3 contains 14 residues. The germline CDR1 and CDR2 sequences are MDHEN and SYDVKM. The CDR3 loop is CASSFGGLNTEAFF. The DNA of the CDR3 is TGTGCCAGCAGTTTCGGGGGGCTGAACACTGAAGCTTTCTTT.

This chain connects TRBV9 to TRBJ1-1; D ambiguous. Germline-derived CDR1 and CDR2 are SGDLS and YYNGEE. The CDR3 has 13 residues. Trimming stripped 0 bases from V and 11 bases from J, with 14 bases between. CDR3 amino acids: CASSVGGGRKAFF. The DNA of the CDR3 is TGTGCCAGCAGCGTAGGAGGAGGGAGAAAGGCTTTCTTT.

The chain joins TRBV29-1 to TRBJ2-5; D call uncertain. Germline-derived CDR1 and CDR2 are SQVTM and ANQGSEA. V gave up 5 bases and J gave up 5 bases, with 15 bases separating them. The CDR3 has 13 amino acids. The CDR3 DNA is TGCAGCGTTTTGACCCCGACGGAGGAGACCCAGTACTTC. It codes for CSVLTPTEETQYF.

The chain has TRBV29-1 and TRBJ2-3; D call uncertain. Deletions cut 0 bases from V and 5 bases from J, with 15 bases between. The CDR3 totals 15 residues. CDR1 SQVTM and CDR2 ANQGSEA come from the germline V gene. This CDR3 is CSVEDRFVNLDTQYF. As DNA, the CDR3 is TGCAGCGTTGAAGATCGGTTCGTTAATTTAGATACGCAGTATTTT.

The rearrangement uses TRBV20-1 and TRBJ1-2; no reliable D call. CDR1 and CDR2 (germline): DFQATT, SNEGSKA (reference sequence). CDR3 size: 11 residues. Trimming left V 6 bases short and J 8 bases short, with 13 bases between. This CDR3 reads CSARPQEGYTF. The CDR3 DNA is TGCAGTGCCCGCCCGCAGGAAGGCTACACCTTC.

In DNA form, the CDR3 reads TGCGCCAGCAGCCAAGATGGAGGGGCAAGCTCCTACAATGAGCAGTTCTTC. This translates into CASSQDGGASSYNEQFF. The chain carries TRBV4-3 and TRBJ2-1, with TRBD2 as a possible D gene (6 bases). The CDR3 covers 17 residues. The germline V and J ends were trimmed by 0 bases and 0 bases, with 12 bases remaining between them. Germline V gene sequence: CDR1 LGHNA, CDR2 YSLEER.

The chain joins TRBV3-1 (or the pseudogene TRBV3-2) to TRBJ2-1, with 11 bases matching TRBD2. Trimming cost V 2 bases and J 9 bases; bases outside gene matches: 9. Germline assignment: CDR1 LGHDT and CDR2 YNNKEL (reference sequence). The CDR3 loop spans 16 amino acids. CDR3 coding DNA: TGTGCCAGCAGCCAAAGAACTAGCGGGAGCAATAGTGAGCAGTTCTTC. This gives the protein CASSQRTSGSNSEQFF.

The rearrangement uses TRBV11-2 and TRBJ2-7; D unresolved. This CDR3 has 16 amino acids. From germline, CDR1 is SGHAT and CDR2 FQNNGV. V was pared by 4 bases and J by 2 bases, with 18 bases between. CDR3 sequence reads: CASSSGSSSATYEQYF. CDR3 nucleotides: TGTGCCAGCAGCTCCGGCTCCTCAAGCGCAACCTACGAGCAGTACTTC.

The genes are TRBV30 and TRBJ2-7, with TRBD1 identical over 7 bases. CDR1 is GTSNPN, CDR2 SVGIG, per germline (reference sequence). The CDR3 runs to 16 residues. V shed 1 base and J 0 bases; nucleotides not matched to a gene: 9. The CDR3 DNA reads TGTGCCTGGAGTGATAGTCCGGACAGGTCCTCCTACGAGCAGTACTTC. Translated, it gives CAWSDSPDRSSYEQYF.